This TCR beta chain was retrieved from a study of T cell changes during pregnancy in multiple sclerosis. Libraries were prepared by immunoSEQ multiplex PCR; TCRdb keeps only in-frame clonotypes and omits some of them. The sample carries 30,000 to 40,000 clones, roughly 89% recorded once. The starting material was CD4+ T cells from peripheral blood mononuclear cells, obtained after pregnancy. The receptor's source is a female donor in good health, enrolled as a control in a pregnancy study.

CDR3: CASSLRDTSYNEQFF. The CDR3 DNA reads TGTGCCAGCAGCCTCCGGGACACCTCCTACAATGAGCAGTTCTTC. J is TRBJ2-1 and V is TRBV6-5; the D gene is possibly TRBD1 (6 bases). Germline V gene lookup returns CDR1 MNHEY and CDR2 SVGAGI. The germline V and J ends were trimmed by 6 bases and 0 bases, with 12 bases remaining between them. The CDR3 consists of 15 residues.